These T cell receptor beta chains were read from a single sample in a study of T cells in Graves' hyperthyroidism and ophthalmopathy. TCRdb processed the multiplex PCR reads anew with MiXCR; each CDR3 protein has one entry. The sample has 600,000 to 700,000 distinct CDR3 sequences, over 40% seen once. The specimen was peripheral blood or thyroid tissue (not recorded which). These receptors were taken from an adult man with Graves' disease, either hyperthyroidism or ophthalmopathy (not recorded which). The CDR3 runs from the conserved cysteine through the conserved F or W. Fields, in order: V gene, D gene, clone size, J gene, CDR3 DNA, CDR3 protein. A D gene is named only where the DNA matches it firmly. Some rows mark clone size as missing; the rest say once, few, many or name a class of expanded clone.

V: TRBV10-2
D: -
size: many
J: TRBJ1-1
DNA: TGCGCCACCTTTTCGGGCACTGAAGCTTTCTTT
CDR3: CATFSGTEAFF

V: TRBV2
D: -
size: many
J: TRBJ1-1
DNA: TGTGCCAGCAGTGAAGGGGTCCTGAACACTGAAGCTTTCTTT
CDR3: CASSEGVLNTEAFF

V: TRBV12-3/TRBV12-4
D: -
size: few
J: TRBJ2-5
DNA: TGTGCCAGCTCACCACCGGGGGCTCTTGAGACCCAGTACTTC
CDR3: CASSPPGALETQYF

V: TRBV7-8
D: -
size: -
J: TRBJ2-5
DNA: TGTGCCAGCAGCGAAGAGGGGGGGCAGGGAGGGACCCAGTACTTC
CDR3: CASSEEGGQGGTQYF

V: TRBV10-2
D: TRBD1
size: -
J: TRBJ1-5
DNA: TGCGCCAGCAGTACACAGGGGCCCAATCAGCCCCAGCATTTT
CDR3: CASSTQGPNQPQHF

V: TRBV7-8
D: -
size: many
J: TRBJ1-6
DNA: TGTGCCAGCAGCTTAGAAGGGCAGTTTGTGAATTCACCCCTCCACTTT
CDR3: CASSLEGQFVNSPLHF

V: TRBV20-1
D: -
size: few
J: TRBJ1-4
DNA: TGCAGTGCCCCAGTCCTTAGAAATGAAAAACTGTTTTTT
CDR3: CSAPVLRNEKLFF

V: TRBV7-9
D: -
size: -
J: TRBJ1-2
DNA: TGTGCCAGCAGCACAACAGGGATCGGCTACACCTTC
CDR3: CASSTTGIGYTF

V: TRBV10-3
D: TRBD1
size: many
J: TRBJ1-1
DNA: TGTGCCATCAGTGTAGCAGGGGGAGATGAAGCTTTCTTT
CDR3: CAISVAGGDEAFF

V: TRBV6-6
D: -
size: -
J: TRBJ2-2
DNA: TGTGCCAGCAGTTACTCCGCTGTCGCCGGGGAGCTGTTTTTT
CDR3: CASSYSAVAGELFF

V: TRBV6-5
D: TRBD1
size: many
J: TRBJ1-5
DNA: TGTGCCAGCAGGCAAACAGGGGACGGCAATCAGCCCCAGCATTTT
CDR3: CASRQTGDGNQPQHF

V: TRBV20-1
D: TRBD1
size: -
J: TRBJ2-5
DNA: TGCAGTGCGGGGACAGGGACGTACCAAGAGACCCAGTACTTC
CDR3: CSAGTGTYQETQYF

V: TRBV7-9
D: TRBD1
size: many
J: TRBJ2-5
DNA: TGTGCCAGCAGCCCAGGGGGCCCCGGGACCCAGTACTTC
CDR3: CASSPGGPGTQYF

V: TRBV10-2
D: -
size: few
J: TRBJ1-4
DNA: TGTGCCAGCAGTTTCCCGGACAATGAAAAACTGTTTTTT
CDR3: CASSFPDNEKLFF

V: TRBV19
D: -
size: few
J: TRBJ1-1
DNA: TGTGCCAGTAGTATTGAGGGTTGGAGGACTGAAGCTTTCTTT
CDR3: CASSIEGWRTEAFF

V: TRBV24-1
D: -
size: -
J: TRBJ1-2
DNA: TGTGCCACCAGTGGGGGGGCAGGGGTAGGCTACACCTTC
CDR3: CATSGGAGVGYTF

V: TRBV7-9
D: TRBD1
size: few
J: TRBJ1-1
DNA: TGTGCCAGCAGCTTGAAGACAGGGAGGGGGACTGAAGCTTTCTTT
CDR3: CASSLKTGRGTEAFF

V: TRBV7-9
D: -
size: many
J: TRBJ1-2
DNA: TGTGCCAGCAGCTTAGTTGAGGGAACGGGCTACACCTTC
CDR3: CASSLVEGTGYTF

V: TRBV7-9
D: TRBD2
size: -
J: TRBJ2-2
DNA: TGTGCCAGCAGCCCAACCACGGGACTAGCGGGAGCCGTCGGGGAGCTGTTTTTT
CDR3: CASSPTTGLAGAVGELFF

V: TRBV20-1
D: TRBD1
size: -
J: TRBJ2-5
DNA: TGCAGTGCCACCGGGACAGGGGAAACAATGTACCAAGAGACCCAGTACTTC
CDR3: CSATGTGETMYQETQYF

V: TRBV27
D: -
size: -
J: TRBJ1-1
DNA: TGTGCCAGCAGTTTACAGCCAGGGAACACTGAAGCTTTCTTT
CDR3: CASSLQPGNTEAFF

V: TRBV7-9
D: -
size: many
J: TRBJ2-7
DNA: TGTGCCAGCAGCTACGGACAGTCAGACGAGCAGTACTTC
CDR3: CASSYGQSDEQYF

V: TRBV7-2
D: TRBD2
size: -
J: TRBJ2-5
DNA: TGTGCCAGCCGGTTCGAGTCGGGACTAGCGGGGGATAAGACCCAGTACTTC
CDR3: CASRFESGLAGDKTQYF

V: TRBV25-1
D: TRBD1
size: -
J: TRBJ1-1
DNA: TGTGCCAGCTCACCTTGGGGGACAGAGAACACTGAAGCTTTCTTT
CDR3: CASSPWGTENTEAFF

V: TRBV25-1
D: TRBD1
size: many
J: TRBJ1-4
DNA: TGTGCCAGTTCTACTGGGACAGGGGGCGGTCTTTATGAAAAACTGTTTTTT
CDR3: CASSTGTGGGLYEKLFF

V: TRBV7-2
D: TRBD2
size: -
J: TRBJ2-2
DNA: TGTGCCAGCAGCCTCAGGTTCCTCCCAGCGGGAGTTGCGGTCGGGGAGCTGTTTTTT
CDR3: CASSLRFLPAGVAVGELFF

V: TRBV6-5
D: -
size: -
J: TRBJ1-2
DNA: TGTGCCAGCAGTGAAGCAGGAAAGAAGTTGTATGGCTACACCTTC
CDR3: CASSEAGKKLYGYTF

V: TRBV7-9
D: TRBD1
size: -
J: TRBJ1-5
DNA: TGTGCCAGCAGCTTCGGGGACAGGGGGCGCAATCAGCCCCAGCATTTT
CDR3: CASSFGDRGRNQPQHF

V: TRBV4-2
D: -
size: few
J: TRBJ2-7
DNA: TGTGCCAGCAGCCAAACCGGACCTGCGCCCTTTTACGAGCAGTACTTC
CDR3: CASSQTGPAPFYEQYF

V: TRBV24-1
D: TRBD1
size: many
J: TRBJ1-4
DNA: TGTGCCACCAGCGATAATCAGGGGGGTGAAAAACTGTTTTTT
CDR3: CATSDNQGGEKLFF

V: TRBV29-1
D: TRBD1
size: -
J: TRBJ2-7
DNA: TGCAGCATTTACGCCGGGACAGGACCTACCTACGAGCAGTACTTC
CDR3: CSIYAGTGPTYEQYF

V: TRBV29-1
D: -
size: -
J: TRBJ1-2
DNA: TGCAGCCCACAGGGAACCTACTATGGCTACACCTTC
CDR3: CSPQGTYYGYTF

V: TRBV10-3
D: TRBD2
size: -
J: TRBJ2-7
DNA: TGTGCCACCAGCCACGGGACTAGCGCTTCCTACGAGCGGTACTTC
CDR3: CATSHGTSASYERYF

V: TRBV10-3
D: TRBD1
size: -
J: TRBJ1-1
DNA: TGTGCCATCAGTTCGGGACAGGTAACCATGAACACTGAAGCTTTCTTT
CDR3: CAISSGQVTMNTEAFF

V: TRBV7-9
D: TRBD1
size: many
J: TRBJ1-5
DNA: TGTGCCAGCAGCTCCTGGCGACAGGGCGATCAGCCCCAGCATTTT
CDR3: CASSSWRQGDQPQHF

V: TRBV6-5
D: -
size: -
J: TRBJ1-6
DNA: TGTGCCAGCAGTTACTTCCAGGCAGGGGATTCACCCCTCCACTTT
CDR3: CASSYFQAGDSPLHF

V: TRBV19
D: -
size: -
J: TRBJ1-4
DNA: TGTGCCAGTAGTATCAGCGGGACACAGTTTGAAAAACTGTTTTTT
CDR3: CASSISGTQFEKLFF

V: TRBV11-2
D: TRBD1
size: -
J: TRBJ1-3
DNA: TGTGCCAGCAGCTACCTGGGGCAGGGGGTAAACACCATATATTTT
CDR3: CASSYLGQGVNTIYF

V: TRBV25-1
D: TRBD2
size: -
J: TRBJ2-2
DNA: TGTGCCAGCAGTTTAGGCCTTAGCGGGAGGACCGGGGAGCTGTTTTTT
CDR3: CASSLGLSGRTGELFF

V: TRBV27
D: -
size: few
J: TRBJ1-6
DNA: TGTGCCAGCTTGCCAGGGGTGGTCGGTTCACCCCTCCACTTT
CDR3: CASLPGVVGSPLHF

V: TRBV19
D: TRBD1
size: -
J: TRBJ1-1
DNA: TGTGCCAGTAGCACCCGTACAGGGGACCCTGAAGCTTTCTTT
CDR3: CASSTRTGDPEAFF

V: TRBV19
D: -
size: many
J: TRBJ1-2
DNA: TGTGCCAGTAGTACCCCGGGAGACTATGGCTACACCTTC
CDR3: CASSTPGDYGYTF

V: TRBV14
D: -
size: few
J: TRBJ1-2
DNA: TGTGCCAGCAGCCGAATAGGGTATAACTATGGCTACACCTTC
CDR3: CASSRIGYNYGYTF

V: TRBV2
D: -
size: few
J: TRBJ1-5
DNA: TGTGCCAGCAGCAAACAGAGTAGCAATCAGCCCCAGCATTTT
CDR3: CASSKQSSNQPQHF

V: TRBV20-1
D: -
size: -
J: TRBJ1-1
DNA: TGCAGTGCTAGAGGGGATGGCGGACCTACTGAAGCTTTCTTT
CDR3: CSARGDGGPTEAFF

V: TRBV10-3
D: -
size: many
J: TRBJ2-5
DNA: TGTGCCATCAGCTCGGACGGTCGGCAAGAGACCCAGTACTTC
CDR3: CAISSDGRQETQYF

V: TRBV19
D: -
size: few
J: TRBJ2-2
DNA: TGTGCCAGCAGCGCTTCAGGACTGAGCCGGAACACCGGGGAGCTGTTTTTT
CDR3: CASSASGLSRNTGELFF